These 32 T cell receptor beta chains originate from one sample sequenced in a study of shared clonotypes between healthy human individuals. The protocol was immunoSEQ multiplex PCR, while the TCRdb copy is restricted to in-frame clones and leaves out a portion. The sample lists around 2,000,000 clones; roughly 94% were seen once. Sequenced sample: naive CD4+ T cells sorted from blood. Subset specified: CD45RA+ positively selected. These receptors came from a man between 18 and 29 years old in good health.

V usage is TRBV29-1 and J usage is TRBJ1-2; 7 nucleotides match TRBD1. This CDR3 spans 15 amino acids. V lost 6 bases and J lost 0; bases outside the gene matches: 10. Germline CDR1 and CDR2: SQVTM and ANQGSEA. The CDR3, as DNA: TGCAGCGTGGGCGGGACAGTTCTAGCTAACTATGGCTACACCTTC. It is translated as CSVGGTVLANYGYTF.

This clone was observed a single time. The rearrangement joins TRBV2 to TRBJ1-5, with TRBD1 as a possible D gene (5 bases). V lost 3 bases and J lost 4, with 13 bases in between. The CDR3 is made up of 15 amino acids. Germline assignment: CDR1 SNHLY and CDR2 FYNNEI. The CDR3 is CASSDPSWGNQPQHF. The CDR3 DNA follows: TGTGCCAGCAGTGATCCCTCCTGGGGGAATCAGCCCCAGCATTTT.

CDR3 amino acids: CAWTPDRPHLYEQYF. CDR3 DNA: TGTGCCTGGACCCCGGACCGGCCCCACCTCTACGAGCAGTACTTC. This chain joins TRBV30 and TRBJ2-7, with D hard to call. CDR3 length equals 15 residues. Trimming removed 4 bases at V and 3 bases at J, with 19 bases between. The germline gives CDR1 GTSNPN, CDR2 SVGIG (reference sequence).

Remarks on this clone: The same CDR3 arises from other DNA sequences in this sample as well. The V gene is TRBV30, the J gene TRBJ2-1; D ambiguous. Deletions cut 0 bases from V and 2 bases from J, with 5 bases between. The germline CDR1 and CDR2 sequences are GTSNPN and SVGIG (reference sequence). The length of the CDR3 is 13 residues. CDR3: CAWSVGTYNEQFF. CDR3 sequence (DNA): TGTGCCTGGAGTGTGGGAACCTACAATGAGCAGTTCTTC. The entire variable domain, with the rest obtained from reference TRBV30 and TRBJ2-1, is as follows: SQTIHQWPATLVQPVGSPLSLECTVEGTSNPNLYWYRQAAGRGLQLLFYSVGIGQISSEVPQNLSASRPQDRQFILSSKKLLLSDSGFYLCAWSVGTYNEQFFGPGTRLTVL.

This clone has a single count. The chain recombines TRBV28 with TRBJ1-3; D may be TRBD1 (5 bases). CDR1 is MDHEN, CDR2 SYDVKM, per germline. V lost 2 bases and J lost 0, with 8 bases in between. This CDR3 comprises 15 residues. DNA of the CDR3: TGTGCCAGCAGTTTAGGGGGGGTCTCTGGAAACACCATATATTTT. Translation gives CASSLGGVSGNTIYF.

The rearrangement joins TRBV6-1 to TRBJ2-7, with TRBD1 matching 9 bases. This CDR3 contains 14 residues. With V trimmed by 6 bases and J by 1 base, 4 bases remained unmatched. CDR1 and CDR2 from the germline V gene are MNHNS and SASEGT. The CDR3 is CASRQGQGSYEQYF. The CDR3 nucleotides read TGTGCCAGCAGGCAGGGACAGGGTTCCTACGAGCAGTACTTC.

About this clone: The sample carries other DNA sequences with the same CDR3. CDR3 coding DNA: TGCGCCAGCAGCTTTGGGGGGGCTAATGAAAAACTGTTTTTT. Its translation is CASSFGGANEKLFF. This rearrangement joins TRBV5-1 to TRBJ1-4; maybe TRBD1 (5 bases). Germline V CDR1 and CDR2: SGHRS, YFSETQ. Trimming pared 2 bases from V and 3 bases from J, leaving 8 bases between. The CDR3 consists of 14 residues. Drawing the rest from reference TRBV5-1 and TRBJ1-4, the complete variable domain is KAGVTQTPRYLIKTRGQQVTLSCSPISGHRSVSWYQQTPGQGLQFLFEYFSETQRNKGNFPGRFSGRQFSNSRSEMNVSTLELGDSALYLCASSFGGANEKLFFGSGTQLSVL.

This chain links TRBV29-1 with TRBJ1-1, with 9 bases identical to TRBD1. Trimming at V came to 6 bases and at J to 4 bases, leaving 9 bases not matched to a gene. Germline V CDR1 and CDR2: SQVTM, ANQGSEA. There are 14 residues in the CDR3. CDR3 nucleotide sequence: TGCAGCGTGGAAAGGACAGGGGTGGTCACTGAAGCTTTCTTT. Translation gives CSVERTGVVTEAFF.

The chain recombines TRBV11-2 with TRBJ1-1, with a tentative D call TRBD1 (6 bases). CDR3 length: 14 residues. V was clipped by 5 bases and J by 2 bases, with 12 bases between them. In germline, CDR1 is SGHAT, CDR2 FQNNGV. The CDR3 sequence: CASSPGTLNTEAFF. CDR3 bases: TGTGCCAGCAGCCCGGGGACACTTAACACTGAAGCTTTCTTT.

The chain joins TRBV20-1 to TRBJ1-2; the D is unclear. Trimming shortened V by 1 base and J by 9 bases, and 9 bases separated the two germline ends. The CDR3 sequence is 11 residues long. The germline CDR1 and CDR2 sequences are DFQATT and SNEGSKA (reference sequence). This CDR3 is CSARATSSYTF. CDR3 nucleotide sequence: TGCAGTGCTAGAGCCACTAGTAGCTACACCTTC.

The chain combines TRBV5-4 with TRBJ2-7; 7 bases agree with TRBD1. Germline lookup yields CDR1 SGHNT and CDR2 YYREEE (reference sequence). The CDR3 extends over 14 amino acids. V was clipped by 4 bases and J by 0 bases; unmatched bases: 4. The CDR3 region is CASSRDRDSYEQYF. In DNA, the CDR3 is TGTGCCAGCAGCCGAGACAGGGACTCCTACGAGCAGTACTTC.

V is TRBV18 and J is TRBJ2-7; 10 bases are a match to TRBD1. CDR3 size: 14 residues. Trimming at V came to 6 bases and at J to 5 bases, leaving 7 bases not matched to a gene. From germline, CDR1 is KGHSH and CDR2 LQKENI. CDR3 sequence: CASSNRQGANEQYF. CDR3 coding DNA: TGTGCCAGCTCCAACAGACAGGGGGCCAACGAGCAGTACTTC. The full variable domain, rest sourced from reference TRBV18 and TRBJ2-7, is NAGVMQNPRHLVRRRGQEARLRCSPMKGHSHVYWYRQLPEEGLKFMVYLQKENIIDESGMPKERFSAEFPKEGPSILRIQQVVRGDSAAYFCASSNRQGANEQYFGPGTRLTVT.

The DNA for the CDR3 is TGTGCCAGCTCCCTCGGGGTCTTGGACACTGAAGCTTTCTTT. Its protein is CASSLGVLDTEAFF. The chain recombines TRBV7-2 with TRBJ1-1; D remains ambiguous. Trimming pared 8 bases from V and 3 bases from J, leaving 16 bases between. This CDR3 has 14 amino acids. Germline V CDR1 and CDR2: SGHTA, FQGNSA.

The CDR3 region has the DNA TGCGCCAGCAGCTTGGTCGCAGCGACCAACACCGGGGAGCTGTTTTTT. As protein: CASSLVAATNTGELFF. The chain has TRBV5-1 and TRBJ2-2, with D unclear. The CDR3 runs to 16 residues. The V gene's germline CDR1 is SGHRS and CDR2 YFSETQ. Trimming took 0 bases from V and 2 from J, leaving 11 bases between them.

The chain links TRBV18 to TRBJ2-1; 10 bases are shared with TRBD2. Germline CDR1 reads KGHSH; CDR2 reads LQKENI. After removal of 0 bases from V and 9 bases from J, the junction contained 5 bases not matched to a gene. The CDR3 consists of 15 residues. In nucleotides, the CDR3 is TGTGCCAGCTCACCACCGGCTAGCGGGAGTGGTGAGCAGTTCTTC. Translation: CASSPPASGSGEQFF.

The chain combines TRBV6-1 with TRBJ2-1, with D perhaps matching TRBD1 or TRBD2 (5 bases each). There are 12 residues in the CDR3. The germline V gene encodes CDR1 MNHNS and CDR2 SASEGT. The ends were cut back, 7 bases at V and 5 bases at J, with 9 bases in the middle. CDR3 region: CASNRGDNEQFF. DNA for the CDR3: TGTGCCAGCAATCGAGGGGACAATGAGCAGTTCTTC.

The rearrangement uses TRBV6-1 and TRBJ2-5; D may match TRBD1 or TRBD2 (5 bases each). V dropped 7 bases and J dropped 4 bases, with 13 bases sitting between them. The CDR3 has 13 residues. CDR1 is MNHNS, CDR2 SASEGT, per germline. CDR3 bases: TGTGCCAGCACCCAGGGAGAGGGAGAGACCCAGTACTTC. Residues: CASTQGEGETQYF.

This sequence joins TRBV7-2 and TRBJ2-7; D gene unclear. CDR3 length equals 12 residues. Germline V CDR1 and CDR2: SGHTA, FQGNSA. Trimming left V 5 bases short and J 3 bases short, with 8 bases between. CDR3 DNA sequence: TGTGCCAGCAGCGCGACGGGCTACGAGCAGTACTTC. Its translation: CASSATGYEQYF.

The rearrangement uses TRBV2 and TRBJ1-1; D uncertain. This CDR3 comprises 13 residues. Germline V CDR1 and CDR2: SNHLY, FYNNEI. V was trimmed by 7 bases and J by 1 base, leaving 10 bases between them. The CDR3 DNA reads TGTGCCAGCAATCTGGAGGGGAACACTGAAGCTTTCTTT. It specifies CASNLEGNTEAFF.

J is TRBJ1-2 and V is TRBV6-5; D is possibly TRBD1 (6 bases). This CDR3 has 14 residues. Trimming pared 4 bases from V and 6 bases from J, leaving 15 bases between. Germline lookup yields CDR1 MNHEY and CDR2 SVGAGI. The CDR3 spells CASSSGVILHGYTF. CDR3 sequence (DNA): TGTGCCAGCAGTTCAGGGGTTATATTGCATGGCTACACCTTC.

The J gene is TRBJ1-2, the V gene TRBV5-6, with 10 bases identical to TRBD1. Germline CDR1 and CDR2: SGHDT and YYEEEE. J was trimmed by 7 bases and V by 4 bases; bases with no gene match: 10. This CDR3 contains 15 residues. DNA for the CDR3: TGTGCCAGCAGCATCGGGACAGGGGTTAAGGGTGGCTACACCTTC. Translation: CASSIGTGVKGGYTF.

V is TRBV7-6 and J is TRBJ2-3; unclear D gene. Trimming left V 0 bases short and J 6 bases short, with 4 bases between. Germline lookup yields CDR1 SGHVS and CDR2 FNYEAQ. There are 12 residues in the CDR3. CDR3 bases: TGTGCCAGCAGCTTAGCAGCGGATACGCAGTATTTT. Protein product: CASSLAADTQYF.

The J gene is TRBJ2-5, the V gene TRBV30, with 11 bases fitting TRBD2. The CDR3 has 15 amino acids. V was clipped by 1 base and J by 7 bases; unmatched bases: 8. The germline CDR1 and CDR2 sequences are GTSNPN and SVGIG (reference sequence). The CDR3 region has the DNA TGTGCCTGGAGTGAGGGGCTAGCGGGAGGCCGGACCCAGTACTTC. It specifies CAWSEGLAGGRTQYF.

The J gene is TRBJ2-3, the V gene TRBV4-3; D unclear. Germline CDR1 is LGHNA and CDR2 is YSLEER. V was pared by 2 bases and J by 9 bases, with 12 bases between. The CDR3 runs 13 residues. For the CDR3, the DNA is TGCGCCAGCAGCCAATCCCCTCCCGGGACGCAGTATTTT. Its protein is CASSQSPPGTQYF.

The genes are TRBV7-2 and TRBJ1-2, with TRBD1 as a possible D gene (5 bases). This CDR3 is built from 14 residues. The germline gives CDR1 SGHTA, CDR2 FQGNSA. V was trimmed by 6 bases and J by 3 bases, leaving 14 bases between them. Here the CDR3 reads CASRRQGYDYGYTF. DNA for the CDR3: TGTGCCAGCAGGCGCCAGGGTTATGACTATGGCTACACCTTC.

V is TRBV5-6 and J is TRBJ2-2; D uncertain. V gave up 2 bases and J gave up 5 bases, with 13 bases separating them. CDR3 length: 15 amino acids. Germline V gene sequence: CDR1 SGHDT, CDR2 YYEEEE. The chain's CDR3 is CASSLGPLETGELFF. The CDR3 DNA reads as TGTGCCAGCAGCTTAGGGCCCTTAGAAACCGGGGAGCTGTTTTTT.

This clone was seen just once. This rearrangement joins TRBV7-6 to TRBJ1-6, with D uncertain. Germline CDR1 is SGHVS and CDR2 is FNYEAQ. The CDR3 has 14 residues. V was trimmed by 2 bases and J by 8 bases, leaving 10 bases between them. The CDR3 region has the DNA TGTGCCAGCAGCTTAAGTGGGTGGGATTCACCCCTCCACTTT. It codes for CASSLSGWDSPLHF.

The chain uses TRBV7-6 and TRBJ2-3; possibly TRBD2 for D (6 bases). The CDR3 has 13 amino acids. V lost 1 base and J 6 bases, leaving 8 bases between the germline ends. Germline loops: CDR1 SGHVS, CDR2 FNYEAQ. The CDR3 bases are TGTGCCAGCAGCTTAGGTCGGGGGGATACGCAGTATTTT. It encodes CASSLGRGDTQYF.

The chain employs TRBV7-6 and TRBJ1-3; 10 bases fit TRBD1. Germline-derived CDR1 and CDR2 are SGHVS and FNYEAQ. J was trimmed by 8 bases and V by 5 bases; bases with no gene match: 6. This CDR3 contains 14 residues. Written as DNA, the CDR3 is TGTGCCAGCAGCCTAAGGACAGGGGGAGACACCATATATTTT. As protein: CASSLRTGGDTIYF.

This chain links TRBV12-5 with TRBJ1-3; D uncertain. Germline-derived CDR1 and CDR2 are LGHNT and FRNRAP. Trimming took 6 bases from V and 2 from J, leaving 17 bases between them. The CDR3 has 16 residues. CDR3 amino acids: CASGPENKAAGNTIYF. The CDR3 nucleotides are TGTGCTAGTGGCCCGGAGAATAAAGCTGCTGGAAACACCATATATTTT.

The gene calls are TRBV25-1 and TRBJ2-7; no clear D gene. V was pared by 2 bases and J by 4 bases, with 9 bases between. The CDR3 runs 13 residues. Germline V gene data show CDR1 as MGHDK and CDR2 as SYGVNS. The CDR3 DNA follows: TGTGCCAGCAGTGAACCTATAAGGTACGAGCAGTACTTC. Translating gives CASSEPIRYEQYF.

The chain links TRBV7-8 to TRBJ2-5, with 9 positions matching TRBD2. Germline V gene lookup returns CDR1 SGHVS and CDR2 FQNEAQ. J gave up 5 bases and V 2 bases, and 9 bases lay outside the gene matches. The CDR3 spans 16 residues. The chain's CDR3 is CASSLRPAGGLETQYF. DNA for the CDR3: TGTGCCAGCAGCTTACGTCCAGCGGGAGGTTTGGAGACCCAGTACTTC.